This T cell receptor beta chain was recovered during a study of shared clonotypes between healthy human individuals. CD45RO-negative, CCR7-positively selected cells formed the naive CD8 fraction, excluding terminally differentiated effector memory CD45RA+ cells. Recent acute infections and vaccinations were absent in the healthy HIV-negative adult donors. Trimming stripped 4 bases from V and 7 bases from J, with 14 bases between. CDR1 is GTSNPN and CDR2 is SVGIG in the germline V gene (reference sequence). The CDR3 spans 12 residues. Measured with immunoSEQ multiplex PCR; TCRdb has only the in-frame clones, and not every one. The repertoire holds around 1,900,000 clones, with 80% to 95% as singletons.

This clonotype originated in a man between 18 and 35 years old in good health. Some clones in this sample may be carry-over from other donors' samples. This sequence joins TRBV30 and TRBJ2-7; D ambiguous. The specimen sequenced was naive CD8+ T cells from PBMCs. CDR3: CAWTSPGWEQYF. The CDR3 coding sequence is TGTGCCTGGACCTCCCCCGGTTGGGAGCAGTACTTC. Based on the CDR3 plus reference TRBV30 and TRBJ2-7, the full variable domain is SQTIHQWPATLVQPVGSPLSLECTVEGTSNPNLYWYRQAAGRGLQLLFYSVGIGQISSEVPQNLSASRPQDRQFILSSKKLLLSDSGFYLCAWTSPGWEQYFGPGTRLTVT.